This T cell receptor (beta chain) was captured by sequencing in a study of brain T cells in children with intractable seizures. Only cases whose brain tissue showed the highest T cell transcript signatures were sequenced. The ends were cut back, 5 bases at V and 1 base at J, with 11 bases in the middle. The CDR3 spans 14 residues. From germline, CDR1 is SEHNR and CDR2 FQNEAQ (reference sequence). Profiling relied on immunoSEQ multiplex PCR, and the TCRdb table lists in-frame clones only, not all of them. The sample lists under 150,000 clones, 90% to 95% seen once, with 3.8% in the top ten. The TCR sequence derives from a boy younger than two with hemimegalencephaly and intractable seizures. Sequencing was performed on peripheral blood, taken at surgery. J is TRBJ1-1 and V is TRBV7-9, with D hard to call. CDR3 sequence (DNA): TGTGCCAGCAGCAAGCGACACACGAACACTGAAGCTTTCTTT. Protein sequence: CASSKRHTNTEAFF.